This TCR beta chain was profiled in a study of cytomegalovirus exposure and HLA in healthy donors. Study in general: It was reported in a later analysis that the same platform had been used for the roughly 110 validation repertoires as for the roughly 650 first-cohort repertoires.

Whole-study findings and limits: In vitro data verified a few CMV-associated chains as specific for CMV antigens. There were 150 to 200 TCR beta chains listed as cytomegalovirus-associated. Reports credit the classifier with highly specific, highly sensitive diagnosis of cytomegalovirus status.

On this clone itself: No antigen is known for it.

This CDR3 region has 16 residues. V was trimmed by 1 base and J by 0 bases, leaving 13 bases between them. Germline CDR1 LNHDA, CDR2 SQIVND (reference sequence). Clones were sequenced by immunoSEQ multiplex PCR, and TCRdb holds only the in-frame ones, with some missing. The repertoire holds some 140,000 clones, with about 86% as singletons. The sequencing input was PBMCs. The sequence derives from a human donor in good health. V is TRBV19 and J is TRBJ2-7, with TRBD2 as a possible D gene (6 bases). CDR3 amino acids: CASSIVGGDFSYEQYF. CDR3 sequence (DNA): TGTGCCAGTAGTATAGTCGGCGGGGATTTCTCCTACGAGCAGTACTTC.